The clone carrying this T cell receptor beta chain has a single count. Antigen: not known. This sample was included in a study of CD8+ T cells in alopecia areata. RNA extraction and reverse transcription yielded cDNA as sequencing template. TCRdb's copy holds only in-frame clones and misses some; the assay was immunoSEQ multiplex PCR. The top ten clones hold roughly 18% of a sample with 80,000 to 100,000 clones, around 44% of them seen once. Study-wide results and caveats: The study also sequences resident alphabeta T cells of normal skin in scalp samples.

Treatment noted: oral pan-JAK inhibitor, 5-10 mg twice daily. The sequence came from a human donor with alopecia areata. The sample in question was CD8+ T cells sorted from blood, obtained at week 24, from a patient treated with tofacitinib.

The CDR3 DNA reads TGTGCCAGCAGCTTTGGAGTCCAGCCGACTGGGGAGACCCAGTACTTC. It is translated as CASSFGVQPTGETQYF. V and J are TRBV7-2 and TRBJ2-5, with D unresolved. V was clipped by 3 bases and J by 5 bases, with 19 bases between them. The CDR3 is 16 amino acids. Germline V gives CDR1 SGHTA, CDR2 FQGNSA.